The subject of this entry is one TCR beta chain. The data were produced by immunoSEQ multiplex PCR, yet TCRdb's version contains in-frame clones alone and is incomplete. The top ten hold roughly 2% of the sample, which has more than 200,000 clones, roughly 90% seen once. The sample comes from a study of blood T cell repertoires in COVID-19. The CDR3 has 16 residues. The V segment lost 5 bases and the J segment 4 bases; nucleotides outside the gene matches: 16. Germline V gives CDR1 SQVTM, CDR2 ANQGSEA. The sample was peripheral blood. The clonotype originates from a young man with active or convalescent COVID-19. The chain is built from TRBV29-1 and TRBJ1-1; 7 positions agree with TRBD1. This CDR3 reads CSVSGTAKSMSTEAFF. The CDR3 region has the DNA TGCAGCGTTTCCGGGACAGCTAAGTCTATGAGCACTGAAGCTTTCTTT.